The following is a T cell receptor beta chain sequence with its context. What it binds is not known. The data originate from a study of cytomegalovirus exposure and HLA in healthy donors. Study results and caveats: Cytomegalovirus-associated status was assigned to fewer than 200 TCR beta chains.

PCR involved 60 Vbeta and 13 Jbeta primers. This table comes from immunoSEQ multiplex PCR, and its TCRdb copy is limited to in-frame clones, with some not included. Counted here are 80,000 to 95,000 clones, roughly 80% occurring once; the ten biggest clones make up around 2%. Specimen: PBMCs. This TCR was sampled from a woman younger than 45 in good health and CMV-seronegative.

The DNA for the CDR3 is TGTGCCAGCAGCGTAGGGACAGGGTATGGCTACACCTTC. Translation: CASSVGTGYGYTF. The chain couples TRBV9 to TRBJ1-2, with TRBD1 matching over 8 bases. This CDR3 contains 13 residues. Germline values: CDR1 SGDLS, CDR2 YYNGEE. Losses at the gene ends were 0 bases for V and 5 bases for J; bases not matched to a gene: 0.